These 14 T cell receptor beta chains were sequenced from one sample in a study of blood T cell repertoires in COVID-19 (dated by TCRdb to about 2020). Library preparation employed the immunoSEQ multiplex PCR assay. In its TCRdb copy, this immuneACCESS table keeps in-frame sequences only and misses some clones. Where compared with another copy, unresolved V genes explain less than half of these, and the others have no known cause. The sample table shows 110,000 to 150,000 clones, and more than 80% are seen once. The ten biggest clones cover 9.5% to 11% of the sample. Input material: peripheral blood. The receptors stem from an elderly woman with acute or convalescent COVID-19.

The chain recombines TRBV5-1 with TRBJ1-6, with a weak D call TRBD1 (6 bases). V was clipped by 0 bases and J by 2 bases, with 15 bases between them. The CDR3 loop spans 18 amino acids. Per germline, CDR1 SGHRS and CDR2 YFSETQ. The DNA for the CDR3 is TGCGCCAGCAGCTTGGCCGGCCAGGGGAAGACCTATAATTCACCCCTCCACTTT. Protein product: CASSLAGQGKTYNSPLHF.

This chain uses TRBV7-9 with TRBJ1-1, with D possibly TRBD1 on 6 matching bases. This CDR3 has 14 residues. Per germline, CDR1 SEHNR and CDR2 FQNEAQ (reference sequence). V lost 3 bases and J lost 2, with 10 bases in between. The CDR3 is CASSFADRNTEAFF. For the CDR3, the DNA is TGTGCCAGCAGCTTTGCGGACAGAAACACTGAAGCTTTCTTT. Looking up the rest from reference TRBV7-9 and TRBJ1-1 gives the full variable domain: DTGVSQNPRHKITKRGQNVTFRCDPISEHNRLYWYRQTLGQGPEFLTYFQNEAQLEKSRLLSDRFSAERPKGSFSTLEIQRTEQGDSAMYLCASSFADRNTEAFFGQGTRLTVV.

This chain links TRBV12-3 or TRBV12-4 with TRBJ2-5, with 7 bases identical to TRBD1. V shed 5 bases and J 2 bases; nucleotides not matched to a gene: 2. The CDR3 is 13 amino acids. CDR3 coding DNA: TGTGCCAGCAGTCCGGGACAGCAAGAGACCCAGTACTTC. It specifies CASSPGQQETQYF.

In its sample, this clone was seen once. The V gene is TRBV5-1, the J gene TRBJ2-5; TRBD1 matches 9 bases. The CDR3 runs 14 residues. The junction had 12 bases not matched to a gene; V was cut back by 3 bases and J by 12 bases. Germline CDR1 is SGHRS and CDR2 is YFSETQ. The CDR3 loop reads CASSSQGAFKREYF. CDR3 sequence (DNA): TGCGCCAGCAGCTCACAGGGGGCGTTCAAAAGGGAGTACTTC.

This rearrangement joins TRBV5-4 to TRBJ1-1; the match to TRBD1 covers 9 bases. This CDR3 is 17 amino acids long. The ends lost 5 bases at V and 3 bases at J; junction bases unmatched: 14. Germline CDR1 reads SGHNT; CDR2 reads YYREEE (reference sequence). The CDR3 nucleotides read TGTGCCAGCAGGGGGGGCCCGGGACAGGGAGGCTACACTGAAGCTTTCTTT. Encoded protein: CASRGGPGQGGYTEAFF. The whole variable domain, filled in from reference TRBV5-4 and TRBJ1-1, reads ETGVTQSPTHLIKTRGQQVTLRCSSQSGHNTVSWYQQALGQGPQFIFQYYREEENGRGNFPPRFSGLQFPNYSSELNVNALELDDSALYLCASRGGPGQGGYTEAFFGQGTRLTVV.

The CDR3 nucleotides read TGTGCCAGCAGCTCTAGAGGGACTGAAGCTTTCTTT. Its translation: CASSSRGTEAFF. The gene calls are TRBV3-1 (or the pseudogene TRBV3-2) and TRBJ1-1; D unresolved. V gave up 5 bases and J gave up 5 bases, with 9 bases separating them. Germline CDR1 LGHDT, CDR2 YNNKEL (reference sequence). The CDR3 loop spans 12 amino acids.

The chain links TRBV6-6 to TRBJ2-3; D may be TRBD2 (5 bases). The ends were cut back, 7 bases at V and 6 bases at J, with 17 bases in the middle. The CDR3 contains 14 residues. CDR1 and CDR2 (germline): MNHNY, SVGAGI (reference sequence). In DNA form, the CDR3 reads TGTGCCAGCAATCAACTCCGAGGGTCGGATACGCAGTATTTT. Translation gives CASNQLRGSDTQYF.

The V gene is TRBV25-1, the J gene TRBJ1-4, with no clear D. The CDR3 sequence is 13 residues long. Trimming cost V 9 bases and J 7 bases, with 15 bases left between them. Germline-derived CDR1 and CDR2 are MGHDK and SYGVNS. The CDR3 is CASSTIGGEKLFF. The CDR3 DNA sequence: TGTGCCAGTTCCACCATTGGAGGTGAAAAACTGTTTTTT.

The CDR3 DNA reads as TGTGCTAGTGGTTGGACAGGGGGAACTTATAGCAATCAGCCCCAGCATTTT. Amino acids: CASGWTGGTYSNQPQHF. V and J are TRBV12-5 and TRBJ1-5; TRBD1 matches 10 bases. This CDR3 region has 17 residues. Germline V lookup: CDR1 LGHNT, CDR2 FRNRAP. Trimming cost V 4 bases and J 0 bases; bases outside gene matches: 6.

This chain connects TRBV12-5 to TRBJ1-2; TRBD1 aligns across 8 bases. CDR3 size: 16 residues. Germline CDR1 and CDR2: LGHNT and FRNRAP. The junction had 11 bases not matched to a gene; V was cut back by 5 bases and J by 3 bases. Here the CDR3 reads CASGQRTGTVYYGYTF. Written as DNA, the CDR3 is TGTGCTAGTGGTCAACGGACAGGGACGGTTTACTATGGCTACACCTTC.

The CDR3 region has the DNA TGTGCCAGCACCCCGGGGGGGAGCTCCTACAATGAGCAGTTCTTC. Its protein is CASTPGGSSYNEQFF. The chain uses TRBV28 and TRBJ2-1, with 8 nucleotides matching TRBD2. CDR3 size: 15 residues. The J segment lost 0 bases and the V segment lost 7 bases, leaving 5 bases of the junction unmatched. In germline, CDR1 is MDHEN, CDR2 SYDVKM.

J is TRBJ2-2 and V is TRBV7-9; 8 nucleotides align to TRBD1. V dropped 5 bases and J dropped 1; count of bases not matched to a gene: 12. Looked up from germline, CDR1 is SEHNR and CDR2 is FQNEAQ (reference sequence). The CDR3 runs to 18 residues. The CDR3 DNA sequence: TGTGCCAGCAGCCCCTGGACAGGGACCCGCGGGAACACCGGGGAGCTGTTTTTT. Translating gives CASSPWTGTRGNTGELFF.

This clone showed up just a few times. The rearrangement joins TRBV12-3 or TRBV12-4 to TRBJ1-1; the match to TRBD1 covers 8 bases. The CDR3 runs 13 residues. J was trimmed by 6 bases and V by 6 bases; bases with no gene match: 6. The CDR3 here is CASRPGQGAEAFF. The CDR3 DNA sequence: TGTGCCAGCAGACCCGGACAGGGTGCTGAAGCTTTCTTT.

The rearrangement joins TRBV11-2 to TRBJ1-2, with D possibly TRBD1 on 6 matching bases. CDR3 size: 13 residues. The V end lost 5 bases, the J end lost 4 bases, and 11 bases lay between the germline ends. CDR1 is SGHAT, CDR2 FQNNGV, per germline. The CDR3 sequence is CASSLSTGYGYTF. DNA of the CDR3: TGTGCCAGCAGCCTCTCGACAGGCTATGGCTACACCTTC.